This is a list of T cell receptor beta chains from one sample in a study of CD8+ T cells in alopecia areata. Here immunoSEQ multiplex PCR was the method, and the copy in TCRdb shows in-frame clones only, minus some. The data hold about 190,000 clones, with roughly three fifths observed a single time. This sample comprised CD4+ T cells sorted from blood, obtained at week 4, from a patient treated with tofacitinib. The receptors originated from a human donor with alopecia areata. The CDR3 runs from the conserved cysteine through the conserved F or W. The D gene is left open where the match is weak. The size field is filled for only some rows; it gives once, few, many or a size class.

TRBV28	-	-	TRBJ2-7	CASSPGVAYEQYF	TGTGCCAGCAGCCCGGGAGTGGCCTACGAGCAGTACTTC
TRBV11-2	few	TRBD1	TRBJ2-4	CASSPWTGANIQYF	TGTGCCAGCAGCCCGTGGACAGGAGCAAACATTCAGTACTTC
TRBV6-5	-	-	TRBJ2-5	CASSPTVQETQYF	TGTGCCAGCAGTCCGACAGTACAAGAGACCCAGTACTTC
TRBV7-8	few	-	TRBJ2-1	CASSPGRSSYNEQFF	TGTGCCAGCAGCCCTGGGCGAAGCTCCTACAATGAGCAGTTCTTC
TRBV25-1	-	TRBD2	TRBJ2-5	CASSGGGAGETQYF	TGTGCCAGCAGTGGCGGGGGGGCCGGCGAGACCCAGTACTTC
TRBV29-1	-	TRBD2	TRBJ2-3	CSARPGLAGGTDTQYF	TGCAGCGCAAGACCGGGACTAGCGGGAGGAACAGATACGCAGTATTTT
TRBV29-1	few	-	TRBJ1-2	CSVGDSGGYGYTF	TGCAGCGTTGGGGACTCGGGGGGCTATGGCTACACCTTC
TRBV6-5	-	-	TRBJ1-5	CASRKGFGQPQHF	TGTGCCAGCCGGAAAGGGTTCGGGCAGCCCCAGCATTTT
TRBV5-4	-	-	TRBJ2-1	CASSLSLGLYNEQFF	TGTGCCAGCAGCTTGTCCCTCGGCCTATACAATGAGCAGTTCTTC
TRBV29-1	few	-	TRBJ2-5	CSVSLGGAGYETQYF	TGCAGCGTTTCCCTGGGCGGGGCGGGGTATGAGACCCAGTACTTC
TRBV29-1	-	-	TRBJ2-5	CSAAQETQYF	TGCAGCGCCGCACAAGAGACCCAGTACTTC
TRBV29-1	-	-	TRBJ2-7	CSVEAGYHEQYF	TGCAGCGTTGAAGCAGGGTACCACGAGCAGTACTTC
TRBV29-1	-	TRBD2	TRBJ2-5	CSVRGGRGETQYF	TGCAGCGTTCGGGGGGGGAGAGGTGAGACCCAGTACTTC
TRBV29-1	few	-	TRBJ2-7	CSVKLYEQYF	TGCAGCGTTAAACTCTACGAGCAGTACTTC
TRBV29-1	-	-	TRBJ2-2	CSVVRQAGELFF	TGCAGCGTGGTAAGACAGGCCGGGGAGCTGTTTTTT
TRBV27	-	-	TRBJ1-2	CASSEAGLFGYTF	TGTGCCAGCAGTGAAGCAGGACTTTTCGGCTACACCTTC